The following is a T cell receptor (beta chain) sequence with its context. The target antigen is unknown. Assay used: immunoSEQ multiplex PCR; TCRdb lists only in-frame clones, some missing. The sample includes tens of thousands of clones, just over 85% seen only once; the top ten take over 0.7%. This sample is drawn from a study of OX40 agonist ivuxolimab in advanced cancers. The germline V gene has CDR1 SGDLS and CDR2 YYNGEE. With 2 bases clipped from V and 4 bases from J, the junction kept 8 bases outside the gene matches. The CDR3 length is 15 residues. Study-level findings and limits: Among T cells, CD8+ cells averaged more expanded clones than CD4+ cells. Clonal expansion among partial responders at 0.1-3.0 mg/kg ranked near the lowest.

This clonotype was obtained from an adult with an advanced solid tumor such as melanoma, head and neck, liver or kidney cancer. The rearrangement links TRBV9 to TRBJ1-1; 7 bases are shared with TRBD1. The source material was CD4+ or CD8+ T cells sorted from blood, sampled in a trial of the OX40 agonist ivuxolimab. Here the CDR3 reads CASSVVGAGGTEAFF. The CDR3 DNA reads TGTGCCAGCAGCGTTGTTGGGGCAGGGGGCACTGAAGCTTTCTTT.